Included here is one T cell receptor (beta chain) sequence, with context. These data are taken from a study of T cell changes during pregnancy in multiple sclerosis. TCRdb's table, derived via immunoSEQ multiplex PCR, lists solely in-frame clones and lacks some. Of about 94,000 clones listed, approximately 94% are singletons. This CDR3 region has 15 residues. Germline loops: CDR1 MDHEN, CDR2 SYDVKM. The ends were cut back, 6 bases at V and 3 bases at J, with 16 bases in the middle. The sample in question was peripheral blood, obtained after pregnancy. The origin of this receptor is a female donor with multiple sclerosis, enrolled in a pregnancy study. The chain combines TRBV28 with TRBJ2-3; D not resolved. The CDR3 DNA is TGTGCCAGCAGCTCCCCCGGGTTCGGAACAGATACGCAGTATTTT. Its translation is CASSSPGFGTDTQYF.